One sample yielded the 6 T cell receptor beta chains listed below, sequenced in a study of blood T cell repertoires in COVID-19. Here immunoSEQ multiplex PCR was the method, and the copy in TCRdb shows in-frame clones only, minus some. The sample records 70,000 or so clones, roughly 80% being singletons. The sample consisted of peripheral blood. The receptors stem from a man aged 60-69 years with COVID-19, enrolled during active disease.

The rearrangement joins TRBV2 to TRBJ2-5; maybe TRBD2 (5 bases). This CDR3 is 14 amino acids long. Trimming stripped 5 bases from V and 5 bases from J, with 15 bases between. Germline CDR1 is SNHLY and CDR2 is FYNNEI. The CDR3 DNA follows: TGTGCCAGCAGTAAGGACTTCGCGTTGGAGACCCAGTACTTC. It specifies CASSKDFALETQYF.

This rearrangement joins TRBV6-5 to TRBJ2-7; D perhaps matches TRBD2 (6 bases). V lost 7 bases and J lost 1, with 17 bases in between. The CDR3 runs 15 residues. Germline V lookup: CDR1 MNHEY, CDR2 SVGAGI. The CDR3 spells CASIDWRGPSYEQYF. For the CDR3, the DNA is TGTGCCAGCATAGATTGGCGGGGACCTTCCTACGAGCAGTACTTC.

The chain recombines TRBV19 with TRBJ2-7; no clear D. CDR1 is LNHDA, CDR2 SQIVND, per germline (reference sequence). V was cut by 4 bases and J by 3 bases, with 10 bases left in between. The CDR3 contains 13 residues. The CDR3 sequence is CASSTRRDYEQYF. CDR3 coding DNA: TGTGCCAGTAGTACCCGGAGAGACTACGAGCAGTACTTC.

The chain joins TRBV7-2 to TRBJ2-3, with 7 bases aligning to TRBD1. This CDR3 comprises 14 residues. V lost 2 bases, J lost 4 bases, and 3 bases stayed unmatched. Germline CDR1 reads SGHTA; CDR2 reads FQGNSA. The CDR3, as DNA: TGTGCCAGCAGCTTAAACAGGGGCGCAGATACGCAGTATTTT. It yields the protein CASSLNRGADTQYF.

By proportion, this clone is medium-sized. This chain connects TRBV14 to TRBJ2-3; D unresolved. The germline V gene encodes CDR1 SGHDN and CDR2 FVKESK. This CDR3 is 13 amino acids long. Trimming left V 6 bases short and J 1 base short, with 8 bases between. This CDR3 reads CASSYVRTDTQYF. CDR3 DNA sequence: TGTGCCAGCAGTTATGTCCGCACAGATACGCAGTATTTT.

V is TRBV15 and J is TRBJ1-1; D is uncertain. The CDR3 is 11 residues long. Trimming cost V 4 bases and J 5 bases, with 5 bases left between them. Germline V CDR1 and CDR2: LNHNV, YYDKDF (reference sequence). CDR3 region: CATSTVTEAFF. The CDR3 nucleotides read TGTGCCACCAGCACAGTGACTGAAGCTTTCTTT.